This T cell receptor beta chain was identified in a study of neoadjuvant nivolumab and ipilimumab in lung cancer. V dropped 5 bases and J dropped 3 bases, with 17 bases sitting between them. The germline V gene encodes CDR1 LNHDA and CDR2 SQIVND (reference sequence). The CDR3 length is 15 residues. Measured with immunoSEQ multiplex PCR; TCRdb has only the in-frame clones, and not every one. The sample records around 20,000 clones, 75% to 85% being singletons. This chain joins TRBV19 and TRBJ2-7; D unclear. This receptor was taken from an adult with non-small cell lung cancer. The sample here was tumor tissue, taken after neoadjuvant nivolumab, alone or with ipilimumab, at or shortly before surgery. CDR3 nucleotides: TGTGCCAGTAGTGCTCCCTTCGAAGGCTTCTACGAGCAGTACTTC. It translates to CASSAPFEGFYEQYF. Using reference TRBV19 and TRBJ2-7 for the parts outside the CDR3, the full variable domain is DGGITQSPKYLFRKEGQNVTLSCEQNLNHDAMYWYRQDPGQGLRLIYYSQIVNDFQKGDIAEGYSVSREKKESFPLTVTSAQKNPTAFYLCASSAPFEGFYEQYFGPGTRLTVT.